A single sample is the source of the 21 T cell receptor beta chains below, sequenced in a study of breast tumors, draining lymph nodes, adjacent tissues. Samples came from axillary lymph nodes draining the breast cancer. TCRdb used MiXCR to reprocess the multiplex PCR reads, holding one entry per CDR3 protein. The sample includes 100,000 or so distinct CDR3 sequences, 21% of them seen just once. The sequencing sample was made of axillary lymph node tissue. The source of these receptors is a female donor with breast cancer. Some clones in this sample may be carry-over from other donors' samples.

Turning to this clonotype: The junction does not match germline at one end; this may be a read error. The V gene is TRBV7-9, the J gene TRBJ2-1; no reliable D call. There are 11 residues in the CDR3. Germline V gene data show CDR1 as SEHNR and CDR2 as FQNEAQ (reference sequence). Here the CDR3 reads CASSPTNEHFF. The CDR3 DNA follows: TGTGCCAGCAGCCCCACGAATGAGCATTTCTTC. The variable domain in full, completed from reference TRBV7-9 and TRBJ2-1, reads DTGVSQNPRHKITKRGQNVTFRCDPISEHNRLYWYRQTLGQGPEFLTYFQNEAQLEKSRLLSDRFSAERPKGSFSTLEIQRTEQGDSAMYLCASSPTNEHFFGPGTRLTVL.

As to this clonotype: Compared with germline, one end of the junction differs, possibly owing to a read error. The V call is TRBV7-2, the J call TRBJ2-5; 9 nucleotides align to TRBD2. The germline gives CDR1 SGHTA, CDR2 FQGNSA. The CDR3 covers 16 residues. CDR3 in DNA: TGTGCCGGCAGCTTAGGCGCAGCGGGGGGTCAAGAGACCCAGTACTTC. Its protein is CAGSLGAAGGQETQYF. The whole variable domain, filled in from reference TRBV7-2 and TRBJ2-5, reads GAGVSQSPSNKVTEKGKDVELRCDPISGHTALYWYRQSLGQGLEFLIYFQGNSAPDKSGLPSDRFSAERTGGSVSTLTIQRTQQEDSAVYLCAGSLGAAGGQETQYFGPGTRLLVL.

This clonotype was seen repeatedly, ten times or more. The V and J genes are TRBV9 and TRBJ1-2; no definite D call. The germline V and J ends were trimmed by 4 bases and 1 base, with 14 bases remaining between them. The CDR3 has 15 amino acids. CDR1 and CDR2 from the germline V gene are SGDLS and YYNGEE. CDR3 DNA sequence: TGTGCCAGCAGCCGATCCGACGGCATTAACTATGGCTACACCTTC. Translation gives CASSRSDGINYGYTF.

The table lists this clonotype with many counts. The chain joins TRBV5-1 to TRBJ2-1, with 8 bases that match TRBD2. J gave up 7 bases and V 7 bases, and 16 bases lay outside the gene matches. Germline CDR1 reads SGHRS; CDR2 reads YFSETQ. CDR3 length equals 16 residues. CDR3 region: CASAAGGSGMTNEQFF. CDR3 bases: TGCGCCAGCGCCGCCGGGGGTAGCGGGATGACTAATGAGCAGTTCTTC.

This clonotype showed up many times. V gene TRBV12-3 or TRBV12-4 combines with J gene TRBJ2-7; D perhaps matches TRBD1 (6 bases). CDR3 length equals 15 residues. V was clipped by 5 bases and J by 0 bases, with 14 bases between them. CDR3 bases: TGTGCCAGCAGTATACACAGGGTCCCCTCCTACGAGCAGTACTTC. This translates into CASSIHRVPSYEQYF.

This clonotype was seen many times. The rearrangement joins TRBV12-3 or TRBV12-4 to TRBJ2-2, with 8 bases matching TRBD2. The CDR3 has 17 residues. V shed 1 base and J 2 bases; nucleotides not matched to a gene: 6. The CDR3 here is CASSLVRGGINTGELFF. CDR3 DNA: TGTGCCAGCAGTTTAGTACGCGGGGGGATAAACACCGGGGAGCTGTTTTTT.

This clonotype was observed at least ten times. V is TRBV9 and J is TRBJ2-5; D is ambiguous. The CDR3 loop spans 14 amino acids. Germline V gives CDR1 SGDLS, CDR2 YYNGEE. V lost 4 bases, J lost 2 bases, and 12 bases lay in between. The DNA for the CDR3 is TGTGCCAGCAGCCGGAAGACAAATCAAGAGACCCAGTACTTC. Encoded protein: CASSRKTNQETQYF.

This clonotype has ten or more counts. The rearrangement links TRBV5-6 to TRBJ2-1; D remains ambiguous. The CDR3 totals 16 residues. V lost 0 bases to trimming and J lost 0 bases, with 10 bases between them. Germline CDR1 reads SGHDT; CDR2 reads YYEEEE. The DNA for the CDR3 is TGTGCCAGCAGCTTGGTAGGACGGAACTCCTACAATGAGCAGTTCTTC. It encodes CASSLVGRNSYNEQFF.

This clonotype was recorded only once. J is TRBJ2-7 and V is TRBV5-6; no reliable D call. Trimming shortened V by 0 bases and J by 2 bases, and 6 bases separated the two germline ends. The CDR3 contains 13 residues. Germline assignment: CDR1 SGHDT and CDR2 YYEEEE. Here the CDR3 DNA reads TGTGCCAGCAGCTTGGCCTTCGCCTACGAGCAGTACTTC. Translated: CASSLAFAYEQYF.

This clonotype has a count of ten or more. V gene TRBV5-1 combines with J gene TRBJ2-3; 12 bases are a match to TRBD1. Per germline, CDR1 SGHRS and CDR2 YFSETQ. This CDR3 is 15 amino acids long. V shed 4 bases, J shed 5 bases, and the junction held 5 bases outside the gene matches. The CDR3 spells CASSLGTGGQDTQYF. The CDR3 coding sequence is TGCGCCAGCAGCCTCGGGACAGGGGGCCAAGATACGCAGTATTTT.

At least ten counts were recorded for this clonotype. V and J are TRBV5-1 and TRBJ2-1, with a weak D call TRBD1 (6 bases). CDR3 length equals 15 residues. Trimming removed 5 bases at V and 9 bases at J, with 21 bases between. Germline V gives CDR1 SGHRS, CDR2 YFSETQ. The CDR3 region is CASRARTLGHSEQFF. The DNA for the CDR3 is TGCGCCAGCAGGGCTAGGACTCTGGGACACAGTGAGCAGTTCTTC.

This clonotype was seen ten or more times. The chain combines TRBV9 with TRBJ1-5; no clear D gene. The germline CDR1 and CDR2 sequences are SGDLS and YYNGEE. This CDR3 is built from 14 residues. Deletions cut 0 bases from V and 4 bases from J, with 8 bases between. DNA for the CDR3: TGTGCCAGCAGCGTAGGTGACACTAATCAGCCCCAGCATTTT. As protein: CASSVGDTNQPQHF.

This clonotype was observed many times. The chain links TRBV19 to TRBJ2-3; D is unclear. From germline, CDR1 is LNHDA and CDR2 SQIVND (reference sequence). V lost 9 bases to trimming and J lost 2 bases, with 30 bases between them. The CDR3 has 19 residues. CDR3 DNA: TGTGCCAGCCCAAAAACCCTACCCCACAGACTTGGCTTCACAGATACGCAGTATTTT. The encoded protein is CASPKTLPHRLGFTDTQYF.

This clonotype has a count of ten or more. This chain links TRBV24-1 with TRBJ2-3, with 8 bases fitting TRBD2. CDR1 KGHDR and CDR2 SFDVKD come from the germline V gene. The length of the CDR3 is 18 residues. Trimming removed 0 bases from V and 3 bases from J; junction bases left unmatched: 10. The chain's CDR3 is CATSDLGSAGDVTDTQYF. The CDR3 nucleotides are TGTGCCACCAGTGATTTGGGATCAGCGGGAGATGTAACAGATACGCAGTATTTT.

As regards this clonotype: The germline gene is not matched at one end of the junction; a read error may be the cause. The chain couples TRBV6-5 to TRBJ1-3; no clear D. Germline V gene lookup returns CDR1 MNHEY and CDR2 SVGAGI. The CDR3 covers 14 residues. DNA of the CDR3: TGTGCCAGCGGGGAACGATTCTCTGGAAACGCCATATATTTT. Translation: CASGERFSGNAIYF.

The table lists this clonotype with many counts. DNA for the CDR3: TGTGCCAGCAGCCCCCCTCCAGGACACTATAATTCACCCCTCCACTTT. The encoded protein is CASSPPPGHYNSPLHF. The V gene is TRBV2, the J gene TRBJ1-6; D might be TRBD1 (5 bases). Germline lookup yields CDR1 SNHLY and CDR2 FYNNEI. This CDR3 has 16 residues. The V end lost 6 bases, the J end lost 3 bases, and 15 bases lay between the germline ends.

Remarks on this clonotype: This may be a read error: a much more frequent sequence differs by one nucleotide. Because it lacks the conserved phenylalanine or tryptophan at the end, this CDR3 is likely a read error. V usage is TRBV28 and J usage is TRBJ1-6; 10 bases line up with TRBD1. This CDR3 contains 14 residues. V shed 2 bases and J 9 bases; nucleotides not matched to a gene: 1. CDR1 MDHEN and CDR2 SYDVKM come from the germline V gene. CDR3 in DNA: TGTGCCAGCAGTTTAGGGACAGGGGCTTCACCCCTCCACCTT. This codes for CASSLGTGASPLHL.

Comment on this clonotype: This may come from a read error, since a much larger clone is one base off. The J gene is TRBJ2-5, the V gene TRBV20-1; 9 bases are a match to TRBD1. The CDR3 covers 18 residues. CDR1 is DFQATT, CDR2 SNEGSKA, per germline (reference sequence). The CDR3: CNVPGQGVFLGGGETQYF. CDR3 in DNA: TGCAATGTCCCGGGACAGGGTGTCTTCTTAGGAGGGGGGGAGACCCAGTACTTC.

Points on this clonotype: Possible read error: a much larger clone is one base away. The chain is built from TRBV6-5 and TRBJ2-1; TRBD2 aligns across 13 bases. The CDR3 runs to 16 residues. Germline CDR1 MNHEY, CDR2 SVGAGI. The CDR3 protein is CASNYLGLAGSNEQFF. The CDR3 coding sequence is TGTGCCAGCAATTACCTGGGACTAGCGGGGAGCAATGAGCAGTTCTTC.

This clonotype was detected many times. V usage is TRBV7-2 and J usage is TRBJ1-4; D remains ambiguous. This CDR3 comprises 15 residues. Per germline, CDR1 SGHTA and CDR2 FQGNSA. The V gene lost 4 bases and the J gene lost 1 base, with 10 bases spanning the gap. The CDR3 here is CASSSSVKTNEKLFF. CDR3 nucleotides: TGTGCCAGCAGCTCATCAGTCAAAACTAATGAAAAACTGTTTTTT.

The chain couples TRBV6-4 to TRBJ2-6, with unresolved D. Germline V lookup: CDR1 MRHNA, CDR2 SNTAGT. The CDR3 has 14 amino acids. V was clipped by 3 bases and J by 2 bases, with 5 bases between them. The chain's CDR3 is CASSETPGANVLTF. CDR3 DNA sequence: TGTGCCAGCAGTGAGACGCCTGGGGCCAACGTCCTGACTTTC.